The TCR beta chain described here comes from a study of cytomegalovirus exposure and HLA in healthy donors. Findings and caveats of the study: Reports credit the classifier with highly specific, highly sensitive diagnosis of cytomegalovirus status. TCR clusters originating in the first cohort tended to co-occur in the roughly 120 validation repertoires, according to a later analysis.

TCRdb's copy holds only in-frame clones and misses some; the assay was immunoSEQ multiplex PCR. Among about 98,000 clones listed, more than 75% were seen once. The table lists this clone with a count of one. Antigen: not known. The donors were members of the validation cohort, which comprised 120 subjects and was separate from the first cohort of 666 subjects. The CDR3 runs 16 residues. The trim removed 5 bases at V and 1 base at J, leaving 6 bases unmatched. Germline values: CDR1 SGHAT, CDR2 FQDESV (reference sequence). This sequence joins TRBV11-1 and TRBJ2-2, with 8 bases aligning to TRBD2. The sequence derives from a man aged 18 to 30 in good health and CMV-seropositive. The sequencing input was PBMCs. Here the CDR3 reads CASSPSLAGNTGELFF. The CDR3 nucleotides read TGTGCCAGCAGCCCTAGTCTAGCGGGGAACACCGGGGAGCTGTTTTTT.